The rows below give T cell receptor beta chains drawn from one sample of a study of T cell responses to AZD1222 COVID-19 vaccine. Clones were read by immunoSEQ multiplex PCR, and TCRdb kept only the in-frame ones, dropping some. This table has some 150,000 clones, around 90% appearing once. The sequencing here drew on peripheral blood, taken 28 days after the second AZD1222 dose. All receptors come from an adult who received the AZD1222 COVID-19 vaccine. Each CDR3 is given with its conserved first and last residue. D genes are given only for firm matches. The listing skips clone size in some rows; elsewhere it reads once, few, many or a size class.

TRBJ2-1 | NA | TRBV28 | TRBD2 | CASSLRTSGSSYNEQFF | TGTGCCAGCAGTCTCCGGACTAGCGGGAGCTCCTACAATGAGCAGTTCTTC
TRBJ1-2 | NA | TRBV7-9 | NA | CASSSSGQSARVSGYTF | TGTGCCAGCAGTTCCTCAGGACAGTCAGCCCGCGTTAGCGGCTACACCTTC
TRBJ1-2 | NA | TRBV4-1 | NA | CASSQGGSGYTF | TGCGCCAGCAGCCAAGGTGGAAGCGGCTACACCTTC
TRBJ1-2 | NA | TRBV5-6 | NA | CASSLFDYGYTF | TGTGCCAGCAGCTTGTTTGACTATGGCTACACCTTC
TRBJ1-4 | NA | TRBV28 | NA | CASSFDRHNEKLFF | TGTGCCAGCAGTTTCGATCGGCATAATGAAAAACTGTTTTTT
TRBJ1-2 | NA | TRBV6-5 | TRBD1 | CASSYSGTGFDYGYTF | TGTGCCAGCAGTTACTCGGGGACAGGGTTTGACTATGGCTACACCTTC
TRBJ2-7 | NA | TRBV10-2 | TRBD1 | CATGQDTYEQYF | TGCGCCACAGGACAGGATACCTACGAGCAGTACTTC
TRBJ1-5 | few | TRBV5-6 | NA | CASSSTGSNQPQHF | TGTGCCAGCAGCTCGACAGGTTCCAATCAGCCCCAGCATTTT
TRBJ1-1 | NA | TRBV19 | NA | CASTTRGPRGLVTFF | TGTGCCAGCACGACTCGAGGGCCCCGTGGGTTGGTGACTTTCTTT
TRBJ2-5 | NA | TRBV5-4 | NA | CASSFGLQETQYF | TGTGCCAGCAGCTTCGGTCTTCAAGAGACCCAGTACTTC
TRBJ1-5 | NA | TRBV2 | NA | CASTLGKGRDQPQHF | TGTGCCAGCACCCTCGGGAAAGGGCGGGATCAGCCCCAGCATTTT
TRBJ1-1 | NA | TRBV18 | TRBD1 | CASSPARDRTLGAFF | TGTGCCAGCTCACCGGCACGGGACAGGACTCTGGGAGCTTTCTTT